These 14 T cell receptor beta chains were sequenced from one sample in a study of T-cell memory formation after mild COVID-19. TCRdb processed the 5' RACE reads anew with MiXCR; each CDR3 protein has one entry. The table has some 600,000 distinct CDR3 sequences, 17% seen once. The sequenced sample was PBMCs or a T cell subset sorted from them (not recorded which). The receptors come from an adult woman who had mild COVID-19 (a few samples of this study predate the infection). Cell type and time point are not known.

The V and J genes are TRBV7-2 and TRBJ2-1; 14 bases agree with TRBD2. Germline V CDR1 and CDR2: SGHTA, FQGNSA. The CDR3 has 16 residues. After removal of 4 bases from V and 7 bases from J, the junction contained 6 bases not matched to a gene. The CDR3 is CASSYSGTSGRNEQFF. As DNA, the CDR3 is TGTGCCAGCAGCTATTCCGGGACTAGCGGGAGAAATGAGCAGTTCTTC.

The chain combines TRBV12-3 or TRBV12-4 with TRBJ1-2; no clear D. The CDR3 runs 13 residues. V shed 3 bases and J shed 7 bases, with 12 bases lying between them. The CDR3 loop reads CASSLGGFTGYTF. The CDR3 nucleotides read TGTGCCAGCAGTTTGGGAGGGTTTACTGGCTACACCTTC.

The chain carries TRBV7-2 and TRBJ1-2; possible D gene TRBD1, 5 bases. Looked up from germline, CDR1 is SGHTA and CDR2 is FQGNSA. V lost 5 bases and J 5 bases, leaving 18 bases between the germline ends. The CDR3 contains 15 residues. CDR3 residues: CASSPSGGGWYGYTF. CDR3 coding DNA: TGTGCCAGCAGCCCGAGCGGGGGAGGGTGGTATGGCTACACCTTC.

J is TRBJ1-1 and V is TRBV18; D possibly corresponds to TRBD1 (5 bases). The CDR3 loop spans 15 amino acids. V lost 2 bases to trimming and J lost 5 bases, with 15 bases between them. CDR1 KGHSH and CDR2 LQKENI come from the germline V gene. The CDR3 nucleotides read TGTGCCAGCTCACCAGGGGCAGTCACCCTGACTGAAGCTTTCTTT. This translates into CASSPGAVTLTEAFF.

The chain joins TRBV7-7 to TRBJ2-5; 15 bases line up with TRBD2. In germline, CDR1 is SSHAT, CDR2 FNYEAQ (reference sequence). This CDR3 comprises 19 residues. Trimming took 3 bases from V and 0 from J; bases not matched to a gene: 8. For the CDR3, the DNA is TGTGCCAGCAGCTTCGGACTAGCGGGGGGGGCAGTCTACCAAGAGACCCAGTACTTC. Its translation is CASSFGLAGGAVYQETQYF.

This clonotype was observed a few times. The CDR3 sequence is CASTYDSYEQYF. CDR3 coding DNA: TGTGCCAGCACCTACGACAGCTACGAGCAGTACTTC. V is TRBV5-6 and J is TRBJ2-7; tentative D call: TRBD1 (5 bases). This CDR3 spans 12 amino acids. V shed 6 bases and J shed 3 bases, with 10 bases lying between them. Germline CDR1 SGHDT, CDR2 YYEEEE.

This clonotype appeared a few times. The genes are TRBV6-5 and TRBJ2-7; D perhaps matches TRBD1 (6 bases). CDR1 and CDR2 from the germline V gene are MNHEY and SVGAGI. The CDR3 has 14 amino acids. Trimming stripped 0 bases from V and 6 bases from J, with 12 bases between. The CDR3 loop is CASSYSQGRSEQYF. The CDR3 nucleotides read TGTGCCAGCAGTTACTCTCAGGGGCGGTCCGAGCAGTACTTC.

A few counts support this clonotype. This sequence joins TRBV12-3 or TRBV12-4 and TRBJ1-5; 10 bases map to TRBD1. This CDR3 contains 20 residues. The V and J ends lost 0 bases and 2 bases, in that order; junction bases with no gene match: 13. The CDR3 sequence: CASSLALGQGDVERNQPQHF. As DNA, the CDR3 is TGTGCCAGCAGTTTAGCGCTAGGACAGGGGGACGTGGAGCGCAATCAGCCCCAGCATTTT.

This clonotype was counted a few times. This sequence joins TRBV18 and TRBJ2-5; D is unresolved. V was shortened by 1 base and J by 5 bases, with 11 bases between the two germline ends. CDR1 and CDR2 (germline): KGHSH, LQKENI. This CDR3 is 14 amino acids long. The CDR3 region has the DNA TGTGCCAGCTCACCACGCGCGGTCCAGGAGACCCAGTACTTC. It yields the protein CASSPRAVQETQYF.

This clonotype was detected only a few times. The rearrangement uses TRBV29-1 and TRBJ1-2; D remains ambiguous. The CDR3 is 12 residues long. Germline-derived CDR1 and CDR2 are SQVTM and ANQGSEA. V lost 4 bases and J lost 2, with 8 bases in between. CDR3 protein: CSVVVGNYGYTF. As DNA, the CDR3 is TGCAGCGTTGTGGTGGGGAACTATGGCTACACCTTC.

J is TRBJ2-2 and V is TRBV24-1, with no clear D. V was shortened by 4 bases and J by 16 bases, with 21 bases between the two germline ends. The CDR3 has 14 residues. Per germline, CDR1 KGHDR and CDR2 SFDVKD. This CDR3 reads CATSDPPRSSTWFF. CDR3 DNA: TGTGCCACCAGTGACCCGCCCCGGAGCAGCACATGGTTTTTT.

The chain joins TRBV13 to TRBJ2-7; a weak D match, TRBD1 (5 bases). CDR1 is PRHDT and CDR2 is FYEKMQ in the germline V gene (reference sequence). Trimming shortened V by 1 base and J by 7 bases, and 11 bases separated the two germline ends. This CDR3 region has 13 residues. CDR3 nucleotides: TGTGCCAGCAGCTTAGTAGGGGATGGGGAGCAGTACTTC. Encoded protein: CASSLVGDGEQYF. Drawing the rest from reference TRBV13 and TRBJ2-7, the complete variable domain is AAGVIQSPRHLIKEKRETATLKCYPIPRHDTVYWYQQGPGQDPQFLISFYEKMQSDKGSIPDRFSAQQFSDYHSELNMSSLELGDSALYFCASSLVGDGEQYFGPGTRLTVT.

The chain has TRBV19 and TRBJ2-7; 11 positions agree with TRBD1. This CDR3 is built from 19 residues. The V and J ends lost 4 bases and 2 bases, in that order; junction bases with no gene match: 16. Looked up from germline, CDR1 is LNHDA and CDR2 is SQIVND (reference sequence). The CDR3 DNA sequence: TGTGCCAGTAGTAAGAGCATCCGGGACAGGGGGGCCCCCACCTACGAGCAGTACTTC. This gives the protein CASSKSIRDRGAPTYEQYF.

The V call is TRBV7-9, the J call TRBJ2-7; D remains unclear. Germline V gene sequence: CDR1 SEHNR, CDR2 FQNEAQ (reference sequence). CDR3 size: 14 residues. V was shortened by 0 bases and J by 4 bases, with 10 bases between the two germline ends. CDR3 nucleotide sequence: TGTGCCAGCAGCTTAGCTCGGACCCCATACGAGCAGTACTTC. Translating gives CASSLARTPYEQYF.